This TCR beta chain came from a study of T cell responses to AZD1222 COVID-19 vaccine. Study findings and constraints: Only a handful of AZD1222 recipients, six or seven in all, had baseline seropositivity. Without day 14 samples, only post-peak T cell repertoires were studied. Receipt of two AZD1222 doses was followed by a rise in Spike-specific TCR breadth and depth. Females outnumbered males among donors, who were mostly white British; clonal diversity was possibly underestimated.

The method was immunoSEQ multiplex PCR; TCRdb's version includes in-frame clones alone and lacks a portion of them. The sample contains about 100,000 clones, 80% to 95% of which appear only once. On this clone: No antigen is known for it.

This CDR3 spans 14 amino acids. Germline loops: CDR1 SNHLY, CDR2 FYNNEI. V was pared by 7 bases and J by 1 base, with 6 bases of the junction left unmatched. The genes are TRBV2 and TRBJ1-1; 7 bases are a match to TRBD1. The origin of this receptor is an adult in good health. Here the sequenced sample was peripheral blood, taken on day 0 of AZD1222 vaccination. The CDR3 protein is CASTFDRANTEAFF. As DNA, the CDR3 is TGTGCCAGCACCTTTGACAGGGCGAACACTGAAGCTTTCTTT.